What follows is one T cell receptor (beta chain) and its context. Antigen: not known. Researchers report immunoSEQ v3.0 was run at survey level. The method was immunoSEQ multiplex PCR; TCRdb's version includes in-frame clones alone and lacks a portion of them. Of approximately 27,000 clones listed, around nine tenths were seen once; the top ten hold roughly 4.3%. This specimen belongs to a study of long-term antiretroviral therapy in people with HIV. Looking at the study overall: About a decade before 2015, the earliest samples were taken when ART was typically delayed.

Study-wide findings and caveats: ART adherence, viral resistance and therapy changes went unrecorded.

V was pared by 0 bases and J by 6 bases, with 6 bases of the junction left unmatched. Germline lookup yields CDR1 SGHRS and CDR2 YFSETQ. The CDR3 has 15 residues. Specimens carried roughly 0.9-10 million cryopreserved PBMC before DNA extraction. The clonotype comes from a woman in her forties with HIV. The source material was unsorted PBMCs, sampled 5.2 years after starting antiretroviral therapy. The chain uses TRBV5-1 and TRBJ2-3; TRBD2 agrees at 8 bases. CDR3 in amino acids: CASSLGAGEGDTQYF. The CDR3 bases are TGCGCCAGCAGCTTGGGAGCGGGAGAGGGGGATACGCAGTATTTT.